This T cell receptor (beta chain) emerged from a study of PD-1 blockade in classical Hodgkin lymphoma. Whole-study results and caveats: Whatever underlies the repertoire differences (possibly disease activity or prior therapy) remains undefined. Exclusion removed patients who began nivolumab under 1 year after ASCT.

Comment on this clone: Its antigen is undetermined.

After autologous stem cell transplantation all patients relapsed, and prior brentuximab vedotin exposure differed between cohorts. TCRdb keeps only in-frame clones here, not all; method: immunoSEQ multiplex PCR. The profile shows roughly 50,000 clones, over 75% of them singletons. Germline lookup yields CDR1 SGHVS and CDR2 FQNEAQ. The J segment lost 5 bases and the V segment lost 4 bases, leaving 18 bases of the junction unmatched. The CDR3 has 18 amino acids. This chain joins TRBV7-8 and TRBJ2-7; 9 bases align to TRBD1. Sample: peripheral blood mononuclear cells (PBMCs), taken at baseline. This sequence originates from a human donor with classical Hodgkin lymphoma. The CDR3 reads CASSSDPSAGTGSHEQYF. Written as DNA, the CDR3 is TGTGCCAGCAGCTCCGACCCCTCTGCCGGGACAGGGTCCCACGAGCAGTACTTC.